The 10 T cell receptor beta chains given below trace back to one sample, sequenced in a study of tumor-infiltrating lymphocytes in primary liver carcinoma (dated by TCRdb to the late 2010s). TCRdb names Illumina HiSeq 2500 as the instrument used. Starting from around 520 ng total RNA, TCRbeta-specific cDNA was produced by reverse transcription with a constant-region primer and ProtoScript II reverse transcriptase. Construction of the TCRbeta libraries relied on three nested rounds of multiplex PCR, following a slightly modified ARM-PCR procedure. The first two PCR rounds used multiplex TRBV1-TRBV30 forward primers with a Cbeta reverse primer, each for about 10 cycles. The public reads were reanalyzed by TCRdb: fastp trimming at Q25, MiXCR alignment, in-frame beta chains only. Each CDR3 protein appears once, grouped with its most common genes and DNA. Recorded for this sample are 100,000 or so distinct CDR3 sequences; roughly four fifths of them occurred a single time. Of the sample, 15% to 20% is held by the ten largest clones.

Total RNA and DNA were co-extracted without cell sorting from about 19-30 mg of bulk tissue using the AllPrep DNA/RNA mini kit. The sequencing input was liver tumor tissue from sampling region 3. In light of the paper, this sample's cell subset or site label describes: tumor region T3, left-lateral pole. Receptors originate from a man aged 40-55 years with primary liver carcinoma and hepatitis B virus infection.

The chain carries TRBV29-1 and TRBJ2-1; 9 positions match TRBD2. This CDR3 comprises 14 residues. V trimming: 4 bases; J trimming: 4 bases; junction bases outside the gene matches: 5. Germline CDR1 SQVTM, CDR2 ANQGSEA. The CDR3 DNA follows: TGCAGCGTTGGACAAGCGGGAGGATACAATGAGCAGTTCTTC. This encodes CSVGQAGGYNEQFF.

Note on this clonotype: Likely a read error: the CDR3 ends without its conserved phenylalanine or tryptophan. The limits of the CDR3 on the DNA are not certain, so only TCRdb's listed CDR3 is given. The rearrangement joins TRBV29-1 to TRBJ2-2; the D call TRBD2 from the table was never checked on the DNA. The CDR3 has 15 amino acids, counting both end residues. The germline gives CDR1 SQVTM, CDR2 ANQGSEA. CDR3 loop: CSVGTSAANTGELYI.

This clonotype was recorded at least ten times. This sequence joins TRBV24-1 and TRBJ2-1; 14 bases fit TRBD2. Per the germline V gene, CDR1 is KGHDR and CDR2 is SFDVKD. V shed 0 bases, J shed 6 bases, and the junction held 6 bases outside the gene matches. The length of the CDR3 is 18 residues. CDR3 amino acids: CATSDLPRGLAGGNEQFF. DNA for the CDR3: TGTGCCACCAGTGATTTGCCTCGTGGACTAGCGGGAGGCAATGAGCAGTTCTTC.

With regard to this clonotype: The junction departs from germline at one end; a sequencing error may be responsible. The rearrangement uses TRBV12-3 or TRBV12-4 and TRBJ2-2; D may be TRBD2 (6 bases). CDR3 length: 15 residues. In nucleotides, the CDR3 is TGTGCCAGTAGTTTCCGGGGGTGGAAGGGCGAGGAGCTGTTTTTT. Translating gives CASSFRGWKGEELFF.

On this clonotype: The conserved final phenylalanine or tryptophan is absent from the CDR3, which likely points to a read error. The CDR3 spells CSVGMTAGVHEQFS. In nucleotides, the CDR3 is TGCAGCGTTGGTATGACTGCAGGGGTCCATGAGCAGTTCTCC. The chain joins TRBV29-1 to TRBJ2-1, with D maybe TRBD1 (6 bases). The CDR3 is 14 residues long. Germline assignment: CDR1 SQVTM and CDR2 ANQGSEA. Deletions cut 4 bases from V and 8 bases from J, with 18 bases between.

A word on this clonotype: The final CDR3 position lacks the conserved phenylalanine or tryptophan, pointing to a likely read error. The chain has TRBV4-1 and TRBJ2-6, with D tentatively TRBD2 (5 bases). CDR3 length equals 17 residues. The V gene lost 0 bases and the J gene lost 9 bases, with 18 bases spanning the gap. Germline V lookup: CDR1 MGHRA, CDR2 YSYEKL. CDR3 nucleotide sequence: TGCGCCAGCAGCCAAGAGGAATGGGGTTCTGGGAGCAACGTCCTGACTTCC. Amino acid sequence: CASSQEEWGSGSNVLTS.

This chain joins TRBV5-1 and TRBJ2-1, with 7 nucleotides matching TRBD2. The CDR3 runs 13 residues. V shed 9 bases and J 9 bases; nucleotides not matched to a gene: 12. CDR1 is SGHRS and CDR2 is YFSETQ in the germline V gene. CDR3 DNA sequence: TGCGCCATCAGTGCCTCGCGCGGGGGTGAGCAGTTCTTC. Protein sequence: CAISASRGGEQFF. Combining the CDR3 with reference TRBV5-1 and TRBJ2-1 gives the whole variable domain KAGVTQTPRYLIKTRGQQVTLSCSPISGHRSVSWYQQTPGQGLQFLFEYFSETQRNKGNFPGRFSGRQFSNSRSEMNVSTLELGDSALYLCAISASRGGEQFFGPGTRLTVL.

This clonotype was counted a single time. The conserved final phenylalanine or tryptophan is absent from the CDR3, which likely points to a read error. CDR3 protein: CASSSSGTYNEQFS. The DNA of the CDR3 is TGTGCTAGCAGCTCCTCTGGGACCTACAATGAGCAGTTCTCC. The gene calls are TRBV5-4 and TRBJ2-1; D ambiguous. The germline CDR1 and CDR2 sequences are SGHNT and YYREEE (reference sequence). CDR3 length: 14 amino acids.

V usage is TRBV5-5 and J usage is TRBJ1-2; D remains ambiguous. The CDR3 spans 13 residues. V was shortened by 4 bases and J by 10 bases, with 17 bases between the two germline ends. Germline V CDR1 and CDR2: SGHKS, YYEKEE (reference sequence). CDR3 sequence: CASSPDVGYTYTF. DNA of the CDR3: TGTGCCAGCAGCCCCGACGTCGGGTATACCTACACCTTC.

Concerning this clonotype itself: Given the absence of the conserved phenylalanine or tryptophan at the CDR3 end, a read error is likely. It is unclear where the CDR3 begins or ends on the DNA, so no DNA is shown, and the CDR3 is as TCRdb lists it. The CDR3 is CSVVVYGYTL. The chain employs TRBV29-1 and TRBJ1-2. CDR1 is SQVTM and CDR2 is ANQGSEA in the germline V gene. The CDR3 length is 10 residues, termini included.